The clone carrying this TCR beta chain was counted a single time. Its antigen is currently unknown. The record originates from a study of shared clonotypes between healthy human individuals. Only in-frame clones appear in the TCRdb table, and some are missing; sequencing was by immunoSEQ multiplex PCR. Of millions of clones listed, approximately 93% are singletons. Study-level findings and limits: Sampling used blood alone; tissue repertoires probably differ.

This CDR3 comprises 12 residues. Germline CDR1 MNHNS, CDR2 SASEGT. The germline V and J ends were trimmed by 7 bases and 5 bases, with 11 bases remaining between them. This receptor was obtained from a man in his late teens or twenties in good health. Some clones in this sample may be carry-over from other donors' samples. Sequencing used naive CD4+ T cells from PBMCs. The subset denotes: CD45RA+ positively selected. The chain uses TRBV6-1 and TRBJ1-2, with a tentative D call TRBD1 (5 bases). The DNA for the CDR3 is TGTGCCAGCAAACAGACAGTTTATGGCTACACCTTC. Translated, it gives CASKQTVYGYTF.